This TCR beta chain was sequenced during a study of long-term antiretroviral therapy in people with HIV (dated by TCRdb to 2022 to 2024). Concerning the study at large: Collection of the earliest samples took place about a decade ahead of the 2015 WHO recommendation for immediate ART, at a time when ART was typically delayed until CD4 counts fell. No cross-contamination during QIAcube processing was seen in test extractions of a monoclonal T-cell line run alongside about 33 polyclonal samples. The cohort contributed about 180 cryopreserved PBMC samples from 30 adults with confirmed HIV infection, collected serially over a mean of approximately six years (range 1-12). Of the approximately 32 participants with HIV, eleven were female. This retrospective serial study examined whether starting ART and sustained HIV suppression were associated with changes in the composition and diversity of the TRB repertoire in peripheral blood.

Details on this clone: Its target antigen remains unknown. No base qualities exist here, and no much larger clone lies one base off it.

The immunoSEQ hsTCRB v3.0 assay was used at survey level resolution to sequence the TRB variable region. A depth of roughly 35,000-50,000 T-cell genomes per sample was targeted for TRB sequencing. Pooled TRB libraries were sequenced on an Illumina MiSeq with a v3 150-cycle kit. In the authors' own workflow: Repertoire analysis was performed in R inside a reproducible Nextflow workflow that covered QC, data transformation and analysis. Custom analyses were implemented in LymphoSeq2, an R package for AIRR-Seq data exploration. After excluding a few samples that yielded fewer than 5000 total TRB sequences, 150 to 200 HIV repertoires remained for analysis. Among the 180 to 200 retained HIV repertoires, 55 to 65 were collected before ART initiation and 129 after ART initiation. Repertoires were downsampled to 5000 TRB nucleotide sequences, with summary statistics averaged over 100 downsampling iterations. Only TRB sequences with CDR3 regions of at least seven amino acids were retained for analysis. Diversity was measured with a Shannon entropy-derived clonality score and the Gini coefficient. In repertoire networks, the top 5000 CDR3 amino acid sequences were linked whenever an edit distance of one separated two sequences. Antigen specificity groups and MHC restriction were predicted for TRB CDR3 amino acid sequences with GLIPH2. To flag known CMV, EBV, HIV or tissue antigen associations, CDR3 amino acid sequences were matched against VDJdb and McPAS-TCR. Pre-ART, post-ART and control groups were compared with Wilcoxon signed-rank tests and Holm-Bonferroni correction. TCRdb's version of the immuneACCESS table is confined to in-frame rearrangements and falls short of the full clone set. An unresolved V gene accounts for under half of the shortfall where checked; the remainder is of unknown origin. That table gives V, J and clone size, and the DNA gave D and trimming. This sample comprises 35,000 or so clones, 70% to 90% of them detected only once. The ten largest account for under 12% of the sample.

Overall results and qualifications from the work: Narrower CDR3 length ranges were observed in HIV repertoires than in controls, and an antigen-experienced repertoire with only a slight naive shift after ART was suggested by the network structure. The repertoire was dominated across all time points by expanded TRB clones identified before ART initiation, although this dominance was seen to fluctuate and to decrease in many PLHIV after ART. Samples dated from the mid-2000s to the late 2010s, and the ART regimens used may be less effective than current ones. Owing to limited PBMC availability, only the TCR beta chain was sequenced, without alpha chain pairing. A significant increase in TRB diversity was found to be associated with ART initiation, although TRB diversity was observed to remain significantly below that of transplant donor controls even after long-term ART. Inferences about post-ART repertoire changes are limited because no data were available on ART adherence, viral resistance or therapy changes. Because cell numbers in pre-ART samples were limited, unsorted PBMC were profiled instead of sorted CD4+ and CD8+ T cells.

From its cysteine to its phenylalanine, the CDR3 spans 16 amino acids. The only DNA kept is the CDR3, 48 bases in frame from the first base. For this chain, trimming is 4 bases at the V end and 0 bases at the J end, and the number of junction bases without a gene match is 8. From a lookup of the germline V gene, CDR1 and CDR2 are MGHRA and YSYEKL. To be included, a participant needed at least one PBMC sample from before ART initiation plus at least two post-ART samples. Treatment was received in the United States of America by all participants with HIV. Before DNA extraction, cryopreserved samples of 1-10 million PBMC were thawed and then washed. At the time of the earliest PBMC sample for each participant with HIV, ages ranged from about 20 to 54 years. Each participant contributed PBMC samples from 1-4 timepoints before ART initiation and 2-8 timepoints after ART initiation, with a median of 7 samples. For every participant, serial HIV viral load, CD4+ T-cell count, ART history and demographic data were obtained. A Qiagen kit on a QIAcube was used to extract genomic DNA from unsorted PBMC, with samples processed in batches of 12.

This material consisted of unsorted PBMCs, taken 2.2 years after starting antiretroviral therapy. The receptor's source is a man younger than 35 with HIV. The chain is assembled from TRBV4-1 and TRBJ2-5; 7 bases in the middle match TRBD2. The CDR3 is CASSPWSGEYQETQYF. The DNA sequence is given as TGCGCCAGCAGCCCATGGAGCGGGGAATACCAAGAGACCCAGTACTTC.